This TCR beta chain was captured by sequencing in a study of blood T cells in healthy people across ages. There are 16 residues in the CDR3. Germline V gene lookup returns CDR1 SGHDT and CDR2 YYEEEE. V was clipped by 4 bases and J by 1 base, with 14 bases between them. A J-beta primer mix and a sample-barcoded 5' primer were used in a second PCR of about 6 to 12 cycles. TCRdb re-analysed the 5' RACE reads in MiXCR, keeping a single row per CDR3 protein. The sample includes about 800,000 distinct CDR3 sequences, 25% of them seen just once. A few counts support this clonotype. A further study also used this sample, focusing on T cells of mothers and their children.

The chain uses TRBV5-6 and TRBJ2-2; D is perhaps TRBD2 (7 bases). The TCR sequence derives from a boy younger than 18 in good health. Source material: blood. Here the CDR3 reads CASSPGASGNTGELFF. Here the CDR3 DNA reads TGTGCCAGCAGCCCGGGGGCTAGCGGGAACACCGGGGAGCTGTTTTTT.